The sequence of this TCR beta chain was determined in a study of cytomegalovirus exposure and HLA in healthy donors. V shed 7 bases and J 2 bases; nucleotides not matched to a gene: 8. CDR3 length: 15 amino acids. Germline loops: CDR1 MNHEY, CDR2 SMNVEV (reference sequence). The study's findings and limits: With DRB1 most and HLA-C fewest, TCR association rates differed between HLA loci in a later analysis.

Use of 60 Vbeta and 13 Jbeta primers characterized the PCR. In the source study's methods: Later, an analysis found 75 million to 90 million unique TCR beta chains, and roughly 10 million of these were shared. Method: immunoSEQ multiplex PCR; TCRdb's copy keeps in-frame clones and lacks some. Clone size and V and J calls were adopted from that table, with D and trimming inferred from the DNA. Found here are around 180,000 clones, 80% of them singletons; the top ten hold 6% to 7.5%. As concerns this clone: Antigen unknown.

The rearrangement joins TRBV27 to TRBJ2-1, with 7 nucleotides matching TRBD2. The sample taken for sequencing was PBMCs. The clonotype comes from a man younger than 45 in good health and CMV-seropositive. CDR3 in DNA: TGTGCCAGCACCATGGGGGGGAGAACCTACAATGAGCAGTTCTTC. Translated: CASTMGGRTYNEQFF.